This passage covers 2 T cell receptor beta chains from one sample sequenced in a study of cytomegalovirus exposure and HLA in healthy donors. The primer mix had 60 Vbeta and 13 Jbeta primers. Clones were read by immunoSEQ multiplex PCR, and TCRdb kept only the in-frame ones, dropping some. This sample carries under 150,000 clones, 78% of them seen once, and the ten largest clones take about 2.5%. The sample comprised PBMCs. Every receptor here comes from a male donor in good health and CMV-seronegative.

This clone is a singleton in its sample. This chain connects TRBV5-4 to TRBJ1-1; TRBD1 might be the D (5 bases). V was shortened by 1 base and J by 7 bases, with 20 bases between the two germline ends. The CDR3 runs 16 residues. CDR1 and CDR2 from the germline V gene are SGHNT and YYREEE (reference sequence). CDR3 residues: CASSLLVPGVIGEAFF. The CDR3 DNA is TGTGCCAGCAGCTTGCTAGTGCCGGGGGTAATAGGTGAAGCTTTCTTT.

The chain employs TRBV15 and TRBJ2-1; 15 bases agree with TRBD2. The V gene's germline CDR1 is LNHNV and CDR2 YYDKDF (reference sequence). Trimming at V came to 9 bases and at J to 4 bases, leaving 4 bases not matched to a gene. The CDR3 consists of 15 residues. The CDR3 nucleotides read TGTGCCACAGGAGGGACTAGCGGGAGGTACAATGAGCAGTTCTTC. Translated, it gives CATGGTSGRYNEQFF. Together with reference TRBV15 and TRBJ2-1, the CDR3 gives the full variable domain: DAMVIQNPRYQVTQFGKPVTLSCSQTLNHNVMYWYQQKSSQAPKLLFHYYDKDFNNEADTPDNFQSRRPNTSFCFLDIRSPGLGDTAMYLCATGGTSGRYNEQFFGPGTRLTVL.